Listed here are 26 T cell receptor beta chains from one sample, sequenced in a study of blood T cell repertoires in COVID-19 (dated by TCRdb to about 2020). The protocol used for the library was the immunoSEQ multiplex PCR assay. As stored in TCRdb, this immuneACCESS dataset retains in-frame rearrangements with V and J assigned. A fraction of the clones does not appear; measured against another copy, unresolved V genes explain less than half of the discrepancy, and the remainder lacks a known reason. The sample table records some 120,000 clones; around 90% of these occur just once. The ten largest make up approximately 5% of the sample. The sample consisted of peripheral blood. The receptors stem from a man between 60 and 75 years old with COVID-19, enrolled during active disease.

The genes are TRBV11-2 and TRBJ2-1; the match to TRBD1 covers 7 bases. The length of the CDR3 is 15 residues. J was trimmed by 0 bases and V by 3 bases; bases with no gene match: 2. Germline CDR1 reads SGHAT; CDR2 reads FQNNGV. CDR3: CASSFTGVSYNEQFF. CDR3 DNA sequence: TGTGCCAGCAGCTTTACAGGGGTCTCCTACAATGAGCAGTTCTTC.

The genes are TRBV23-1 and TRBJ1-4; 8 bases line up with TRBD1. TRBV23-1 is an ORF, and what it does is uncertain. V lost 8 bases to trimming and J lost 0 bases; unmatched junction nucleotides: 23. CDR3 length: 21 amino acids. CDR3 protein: CASCLNAKGTGKGATNEKLFF. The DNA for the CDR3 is TGCGCCAGCTGTCTAAACGCCAAGGGGACAGGAAAAGGGGCAACTAATGAAAAACTGTTTTTT.

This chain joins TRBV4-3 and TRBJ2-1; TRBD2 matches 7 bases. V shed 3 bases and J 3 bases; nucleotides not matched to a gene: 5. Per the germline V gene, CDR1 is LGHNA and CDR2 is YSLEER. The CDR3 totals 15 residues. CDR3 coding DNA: TGCGCCAGCAGCCAGCTACTAGCGAACTACAATGAGCAGTTCTTC. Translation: CASSQLLANYNEQFF.

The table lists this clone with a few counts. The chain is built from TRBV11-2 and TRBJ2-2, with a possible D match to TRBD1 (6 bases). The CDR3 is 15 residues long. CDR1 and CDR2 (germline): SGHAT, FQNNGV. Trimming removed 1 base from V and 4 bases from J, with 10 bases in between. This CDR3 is CASSLAGDGTGELFF. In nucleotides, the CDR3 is TGTGCCAGCAGCTTAGCAGGGGACGGCACCGGGGAGCTGTTTTTT.

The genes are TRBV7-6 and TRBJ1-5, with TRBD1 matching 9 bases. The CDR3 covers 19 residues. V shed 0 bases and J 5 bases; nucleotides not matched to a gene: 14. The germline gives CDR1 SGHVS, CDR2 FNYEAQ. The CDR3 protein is CASSLAPQASGTGYQPQHF. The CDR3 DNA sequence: TGTGCCAGCAGCTTAGCGCCCCAAGCCTCCGGGACAGGGTATCAGCCCCAGCATTTT.

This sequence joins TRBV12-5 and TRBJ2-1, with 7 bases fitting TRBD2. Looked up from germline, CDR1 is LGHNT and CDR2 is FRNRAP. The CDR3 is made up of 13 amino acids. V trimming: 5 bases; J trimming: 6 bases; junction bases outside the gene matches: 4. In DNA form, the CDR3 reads TGTGCTAGTGGTCCGACTAGCCCCAATGAGCAGTTCTTC. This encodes CASGPTSPNEQFF.

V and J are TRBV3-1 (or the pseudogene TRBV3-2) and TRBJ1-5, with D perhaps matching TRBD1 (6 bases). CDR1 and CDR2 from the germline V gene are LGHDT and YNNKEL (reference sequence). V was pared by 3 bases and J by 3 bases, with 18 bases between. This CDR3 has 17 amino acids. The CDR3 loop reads CASSQGAPDNFNQPQHF. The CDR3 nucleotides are TGTGCCAGCAGCCAGGGGGCCCCGGACAATTTCAATCAGCCCCAGCATTTT.

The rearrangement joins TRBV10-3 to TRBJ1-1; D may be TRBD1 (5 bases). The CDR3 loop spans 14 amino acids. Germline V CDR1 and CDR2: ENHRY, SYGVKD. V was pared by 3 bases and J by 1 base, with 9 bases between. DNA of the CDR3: TGTGCCATCAGTGACCGGGGGGGGAACACTGAAGCTTTCTTT. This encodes CAISDRGGNTEAFF.

DNA for the CDR3: TGCAGTGCTAGTACCGGGACAGTCCTCTACAATGAGCAGTTCTTC. It specifies CSASTGTVLYNEQFF. V and J are TRBV20-1 and TRBJ2-1, with 7 bases lining up with TRBD1. CDR1 and CDR2 (germline): DFQATT, SNEGSKA (reference sequence). The J segment lost 3 bases and the V segment lost 3 bases, leaving 8 bases of the junction unmatched. This CDR3 contains 15 residues.

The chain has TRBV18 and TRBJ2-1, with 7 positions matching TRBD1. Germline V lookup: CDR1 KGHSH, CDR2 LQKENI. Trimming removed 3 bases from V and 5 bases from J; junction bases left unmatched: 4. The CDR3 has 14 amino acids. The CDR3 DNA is TGTGCCAGCTCACCCAGGACAGGCCACAATGAGCAGTTCTTC. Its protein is CASSPRTGHNEQFF.

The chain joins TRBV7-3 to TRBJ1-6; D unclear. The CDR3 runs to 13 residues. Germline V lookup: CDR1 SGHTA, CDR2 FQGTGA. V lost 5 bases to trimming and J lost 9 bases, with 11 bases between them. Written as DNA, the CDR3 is TGTGCCAGCAGCCGTAACCGGGGTTCACCCCTCCACTTT. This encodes CASSRNRGSPLHF. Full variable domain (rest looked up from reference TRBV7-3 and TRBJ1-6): GAGVSQTPSNKVTEKGKYVELRCDPISGHTALYWYRQSLGQGPEFLIYFQGTGAADDSGLPNDRFFAVRPEGSVSTLKIQRTERGDSAVYLCASSRNRGSPLHFGNGTRLTVT.

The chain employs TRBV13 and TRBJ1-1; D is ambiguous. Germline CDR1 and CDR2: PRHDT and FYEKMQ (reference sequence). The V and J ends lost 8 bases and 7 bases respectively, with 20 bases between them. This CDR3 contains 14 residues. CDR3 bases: TGTGCCAGCCATTCACCAGGAGGAAAGAGTGAAGCTTTCTTT. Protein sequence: CASHSPGGKSEAFF.

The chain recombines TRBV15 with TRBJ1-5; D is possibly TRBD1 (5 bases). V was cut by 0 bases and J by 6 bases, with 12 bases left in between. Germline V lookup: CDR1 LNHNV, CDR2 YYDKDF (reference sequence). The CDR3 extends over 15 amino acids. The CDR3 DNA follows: TGTGCCACCAGCAGAGACCGGGGGGTAGGTCAGCCCCAGCATTTT. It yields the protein CATSRDRGVGQPQHF.

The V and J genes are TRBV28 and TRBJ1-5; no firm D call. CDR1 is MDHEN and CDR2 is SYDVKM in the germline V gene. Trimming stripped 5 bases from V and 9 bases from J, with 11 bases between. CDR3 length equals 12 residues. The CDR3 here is CASSPPSGPQHF. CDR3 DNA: TGTGCCAGCAGTCCCCCCTCGGGGCCCCAGCATTTT.

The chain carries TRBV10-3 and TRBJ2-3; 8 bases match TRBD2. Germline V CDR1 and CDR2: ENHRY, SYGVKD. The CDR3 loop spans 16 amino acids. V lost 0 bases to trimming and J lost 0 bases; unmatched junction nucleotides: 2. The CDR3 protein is CAISESSGISTDTQYF. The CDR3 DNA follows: TGTGCCATCAGTGAGTCTAGCGGGATTAGCACAGATACGCAGTATTTT.

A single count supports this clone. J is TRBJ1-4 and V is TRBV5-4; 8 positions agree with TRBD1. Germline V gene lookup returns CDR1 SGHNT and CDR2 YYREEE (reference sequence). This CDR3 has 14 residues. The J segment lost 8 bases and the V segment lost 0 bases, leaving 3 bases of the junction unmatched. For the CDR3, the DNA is TGTGCCAGCAGCTTGGGGACAGGGTACGAAAAACTGTTTTTT. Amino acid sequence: CASSLGTGYEKLFF.

This CDR3 is CARSLAGEQFF. CDR3 DNA: TGTGCCAGAAGCTTGGCGGGGGAGCAGTTCTTC. V gene TRBV5-3 combines with J gene TRBJ2-1; TRBD2 is a possible D gene (5 bases). TRBV5-3 is recorded as an ORF, its role being uncertain. V shed 0 bases and J shed 10 bases, with 5 bases lying between them. The CDR3 has 11 residues.

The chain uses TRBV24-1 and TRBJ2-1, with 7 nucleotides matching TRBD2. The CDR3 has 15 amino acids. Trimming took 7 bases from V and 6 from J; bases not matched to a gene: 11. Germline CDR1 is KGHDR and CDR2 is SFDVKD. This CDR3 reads CATSASGIGLNEQFF. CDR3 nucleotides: TGTGCCACCAGCGCGAGCGGGATAGGGCTCAATGAGCAGTTCTTC.

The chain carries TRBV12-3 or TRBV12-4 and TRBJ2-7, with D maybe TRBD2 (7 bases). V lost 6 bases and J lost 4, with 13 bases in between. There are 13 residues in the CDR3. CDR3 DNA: TGTGCCAGCAGAAGGGGGGGGTCGTACGAGCAGTACTTC. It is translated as CASRRGGSYEQYF.

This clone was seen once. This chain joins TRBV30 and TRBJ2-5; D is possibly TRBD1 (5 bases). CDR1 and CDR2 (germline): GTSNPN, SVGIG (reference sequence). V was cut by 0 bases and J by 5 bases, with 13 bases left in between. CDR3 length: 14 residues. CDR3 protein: CAWSVQGARETQYF. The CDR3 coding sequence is TGTGCCTGGAGTGTACAAGGGGCGCGGGAGACCCAGTACTTC.

CDR3 bases: TGTGCCAGCATGGGACTAGCGGGAGACAATGAGCAGTTCTTC. Translation gives CASMGLAGDNEQFF. The V call is TRBV27, the J call TRBJ2-1; TRBD2 aligns across 14 bases. The CDR3 totals 14 residues. J gave up 5 bases and V 7 bases, and 1 base lay outside the gene matches. Per germline, CDR1 MNHEY and CDR2 SMNVEV (reference sequence).

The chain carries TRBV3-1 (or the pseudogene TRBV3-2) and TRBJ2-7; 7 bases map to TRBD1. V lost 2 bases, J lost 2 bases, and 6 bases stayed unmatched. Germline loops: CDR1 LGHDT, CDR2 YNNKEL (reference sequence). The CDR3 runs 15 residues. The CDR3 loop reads CASSQFGRGTYEQYF. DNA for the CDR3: TGTGCCAGCAGCCAATTTGGCAGGGGGACCTACGAGCAGTACTTC.

The CDR3 DNA reads TGTGCCAGCAGTGTGGGGGCTGGTACTAACTATGGCTACACCTTC. Residues: CASSVGAGTNYGYTF. The V gene is TRBV25-1, the J gene TRBJ1-2; TRBD1 might be the D (6 bases). V dropped 4 bases and J dropped 0 bases, with 12 bases sitting between them. Germline CDR1 MGHDK, CDR2 SYGVNS. CDR3 length equals 15 residues.

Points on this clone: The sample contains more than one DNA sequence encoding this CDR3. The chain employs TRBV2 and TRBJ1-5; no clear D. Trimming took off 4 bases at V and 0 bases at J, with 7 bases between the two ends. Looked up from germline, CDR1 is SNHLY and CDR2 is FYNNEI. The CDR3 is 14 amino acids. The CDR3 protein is CASSGGTSNQPQHF. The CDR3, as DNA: TGTGCCAGCAGTGGAGGCACTAGCAATCAGCCCCAGCATTTT.

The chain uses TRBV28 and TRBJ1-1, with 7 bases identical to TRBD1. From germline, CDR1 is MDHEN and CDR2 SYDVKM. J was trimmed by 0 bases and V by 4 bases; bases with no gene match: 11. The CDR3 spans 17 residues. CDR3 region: CASSSRHRGGVNTEAFF. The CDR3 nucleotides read TGTGCCAGCAGTTCCCGCCACAGGGGAGGAGTGAACACTGAAGCTTTCTTT.

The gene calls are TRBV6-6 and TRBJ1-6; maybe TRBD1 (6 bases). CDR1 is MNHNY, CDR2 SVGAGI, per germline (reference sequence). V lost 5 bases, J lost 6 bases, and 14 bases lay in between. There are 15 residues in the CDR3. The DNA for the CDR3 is TGTGCCAGCAGTGTACAGGGACCTGGTAATTCACCCCTCCACTTT. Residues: CASSVQGPGNSPLHF.